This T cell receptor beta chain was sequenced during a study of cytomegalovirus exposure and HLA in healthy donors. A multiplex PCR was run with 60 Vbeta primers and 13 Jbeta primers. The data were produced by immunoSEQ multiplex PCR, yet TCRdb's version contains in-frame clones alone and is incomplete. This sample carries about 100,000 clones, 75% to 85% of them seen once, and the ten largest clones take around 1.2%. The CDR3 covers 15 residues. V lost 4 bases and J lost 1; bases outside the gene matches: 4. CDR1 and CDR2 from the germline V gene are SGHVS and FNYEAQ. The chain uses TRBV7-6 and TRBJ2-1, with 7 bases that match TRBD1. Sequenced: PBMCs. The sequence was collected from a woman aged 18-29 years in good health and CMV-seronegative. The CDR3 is CASSSPGQSYNEQFF. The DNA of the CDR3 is TGTGCCAGCAGCTCGCCGGGACAGTCCTACAATGAGCAGTTCTTC.